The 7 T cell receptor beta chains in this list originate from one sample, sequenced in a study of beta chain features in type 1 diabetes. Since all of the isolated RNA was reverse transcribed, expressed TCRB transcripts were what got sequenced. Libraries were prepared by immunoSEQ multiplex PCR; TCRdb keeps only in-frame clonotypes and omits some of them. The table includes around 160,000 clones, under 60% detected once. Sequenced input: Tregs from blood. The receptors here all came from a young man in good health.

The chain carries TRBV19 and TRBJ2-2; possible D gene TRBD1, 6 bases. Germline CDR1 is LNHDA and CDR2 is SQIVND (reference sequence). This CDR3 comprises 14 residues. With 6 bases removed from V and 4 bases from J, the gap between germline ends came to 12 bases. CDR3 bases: TGTGCCAGTAGGATACAGGGAAGCACCGGGGAGCTGTTTTTT. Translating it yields CASRIQGSTGELFF.

Here the CDR3 reads CASSSLAYSYNEQFF. The CDR3 nucleotides are TGTGCCAGCAGTTCCTTAGCGTACTCCTACAATGAGCAGTTCTTC. The genes are TRBV6-5 and TRBJ2-1; TRBD2 might be the D (5 bases). The V and J ends lost 4 bases and 0 bases respectively, with 10 bases between them. Germline CDR1 MNHEY, CDR2 SVGAGI. CDR3 size: 15 residues.

CDR3 region: CASSFQFEQYF. CDR3 coding DNA: TGTGCCAGCAGCTTCCAGTTCGAGCAGTACTTC. The V gene is TRBV11-2, the J gene TRBJ2-7, with D unclear. CDR1 and CDR2 (germline): SGHAT, FQNNGV. Between the trimmed V and J ends, which lost 3 bases and 6 bases, there was a span of 6 bases. This CDR3 is built from 11 residues.

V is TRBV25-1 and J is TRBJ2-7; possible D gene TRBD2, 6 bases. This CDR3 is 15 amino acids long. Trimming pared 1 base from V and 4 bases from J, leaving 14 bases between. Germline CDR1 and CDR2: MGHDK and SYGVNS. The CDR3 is CASSEWGVGRYEQYF. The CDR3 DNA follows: TGTGCCAGCAGTGAATGGGGGGTTGGGAGATACGAGCAGTACTTC.

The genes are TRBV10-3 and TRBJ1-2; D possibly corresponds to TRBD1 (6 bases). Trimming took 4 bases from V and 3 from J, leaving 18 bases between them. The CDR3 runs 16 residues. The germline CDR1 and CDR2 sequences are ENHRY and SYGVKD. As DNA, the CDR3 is TGTGCCATCAGTGGAGAAAAGTCTGGGGGCGACTATGGCTACACCTTC. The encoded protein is CAISGEKSGGDYGYTF.

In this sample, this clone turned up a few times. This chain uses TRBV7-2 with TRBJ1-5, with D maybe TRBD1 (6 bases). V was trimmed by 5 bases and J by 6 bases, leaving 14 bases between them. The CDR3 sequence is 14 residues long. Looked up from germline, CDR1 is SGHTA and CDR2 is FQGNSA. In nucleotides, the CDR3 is TGTGCCAGCAGCACCAGGGAAGGGGGTCAGCCCCAGCATTTT. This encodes CASSTREGGQPQHF.

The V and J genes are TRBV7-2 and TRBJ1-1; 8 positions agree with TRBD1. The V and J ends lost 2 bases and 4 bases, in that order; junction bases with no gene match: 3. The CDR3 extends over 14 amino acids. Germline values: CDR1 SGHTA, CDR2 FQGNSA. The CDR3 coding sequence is TGTGCCAGCAGCTTACAGGGGGCACGCACTGAAGCTTTCTTT. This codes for CASSLQGARTEAFF.